Sequencing of this T cell receptor beta chain was carried out in a study of shared clonotypes between healthy human individuals. CD45RO-negative cells were positively selected for CCR7, leaving out terminally differentiated effector memory CD45RA+ cells. Worth noting for this clone: Other DNA sequences within the sample encode an identical CDR3.

The assay was immunoSEQ multiplex PCR, and TCRdb's table has in-frame clones only and misses some. This sample carries around 2,000,000 clones, approximately 94% of them seen once, and the ten largest clones take about 1.5%. The CDR3 has 15 amino acids. CDR1 MNHEY and CDR2 SVGAGI come from the germline V gene. J was trimmed by 2 bases and V by 2 bases; bases with no gene match: 4. What was sequenced was naive CD8+ T cells from PBMCs. The chain links TRBV6-5 to TRBJ1-2; 8 nucleotides match TRBD1. The receptor's source is a man between 18 and 35 years old in good health. Some clones in this sample may be carry-over from other donors' samples. CDR3 loop: CASSYDRGGNYGYTF. CDR3 DNA: TGTGCCAGCAGTTACGACAGGGGTGGCAACTATGGCTACACCTTC.